The 14 T cell receptor beta chains presented below share a single source sample, sequenced in a study of T cell clonality in common variable immunodeficiency. Sequencing was performed with immunoSEQ multiplex PCR; in TCRdb, only in-frame clones are kept and a portion is missing. Found here are roughly 58,000 clones, no singletons; the ten largest cover roughly 5.3%. Material: peripheral blood mononuclear cells. Receptors originate from a person between 18 and 75 years old in good health.

This clone was recorded many times. The CDR3 end lies 3 residues beyond the end of the read and is filled in from the germline J gene. The rearrangement joins TRBV30 to TRBJ2-3; the match to TRBD1 covers 7 bases. J gave up 2 bases and V 0 bases, and 8 bases lay outside the gene matches. The CDR3 consists of 16 residues. CDR1 and CDR2 from the germline V gene are GTSNPN and SVGIG (reference sequence). Incomplete CDR3 DNA: TGTGCCTGGAGTGTAGATACAGGGGACCACACAGATACG. Its protein is CAWSVDTGDHTDT. The full CDR3 sequence reads CAWSVDTGDHTDTQYF.

This clone was seen many times. The observed sequence ends 3 residues before the CDR3 terminus, with the missing tail filled in from the germline J gene. The chain couples TRBV13 to TRBJ2-3, with D possibly TRBD2 on 5 matching bases. The length of the CDR3 is 16 residues. V was clipped by 3 bases and J by 4 bases, with 17 bases between them. Germline loops: CDR1 PRHDT, CDR2 FYEKMQ (reference sequence). The CDR3 is CASSFPSSARSDTQYF. The sequenced part of the CDR3 DNA is TGTGCCAGCAGCTTCCCTAGCAGCGCGCGCTCAGATACG.

This clone was seen at least ten times. Here the CDR3 reads CSALGLAGLTKNIQYF. The part of the CDR3 DNA that was read is TGCAGTGCGTTAGGACTAGCGGGACTTACCAAAAACATT. This rearrangement joins TRBV20-1 to TRBJ2-4, with 12 bases matching TRBD2. The read gets to within 3 residues of the CDR3 end, and the germline J gene fills in the rest. Germline values: CDR1 DFQATT, CDR2 SNEGSKA (reference sequence). With V trimmed by 6 bases and J by 2 bases, 8 bases remained unmatched. The CDR3 sequence is 16 residues long.

Ten or more counts support this clone. The observed sequence ends 3 residues before the CDR3 terminus, with the missing tail filled in from the germline J gene. The chain is built from TRBV6-2 or TRBV6-3 and TRBJ1-5; tentative D call: TRBD1 (5 bases). The CDR3 is 12 amino acids. Trimming took off 5 bases at V and 6 bases at J, with 8 bases between the two ends. The germline V gene encodes CDR1 MNHEY and CDR2 SVGEGT. The sequenced part of the CDR3 DNA is TGTGCCAGCAGTAGAAGGGGTCAGCCC. Its protein product is CASSRRGQP. The complete CDR3 reads CASSRRGQPQHF.

Many counts were recorded for this clone. Coverage ceases 3 residues before the CDR3 finishes, and the germline J gene fills in the end. The chain joins TRBV20-1 to TRBJ1-2, with 7 nucleotides matching TRBD1. There are 13 residues in the CDR3. Germline trimming cut 0 bases from V and 5 bases from J; bases unmatched to any gene: 3. In germline, CDR1 is DFQATT, CDR2 SNEGSKA (reference sequence). The part of the CDR3 DNA that was read is TGCAGTGCTAGAGATACAGGGGAGTATGGC. Amino acid sequence: CSARDTGEYG. The entire CDR3 protein is CSARDTGEYGYTF.

As to this clone: The read gets to within 3 residues of the CDR3 end, and the germline J gene fills in the rest. The chain recombines TRBV18 with TRBJ1-1; 7 bases line up with TRBD1. Germline CDR1 KGHSH, CDR2 LQKENI. The CDR3 length is 13 residues. Incomplete CDR3 DNA: TGTGCCAGCTCACCCAACGGACAGGCGGGA. Encoded protein: CASSPNGQAG. The complete CDR3 reads CASSPNGQAGAFF.

The sample holds many counts of this clone. The read ends 3 residues shy of where the CDR3 ends; the end is completed using the germline J gene. The chain employs TRBV10-3 and TRBJ1-1; D is unresolved. This CDR3 is built from 14 residues. Germline V gene lookup returns CDR1 ENHRY and CDR2 SYGVKD. Trimming stripped 3 bases from V and 3 bases from J, with 11 bases between. The CDR3 sequence is CAISEGQVDTEAFF. The covered CDR3 bases are TGTGCCATCAGTGAAGGGCAGGTGGACACTGAA.

There are many counts of this clone. Coverage ceases 3 residues before the CDR3 finishes, and the germline J gene fills in the end. V gene TRBV19 combines with J gene TRBJ2-5; D remains unclear. The V and J ends lost 3 bases and 2 bases respectively, with 10 bases between them. This CDR3 contains 14 residues. From germline, CDR1 is LNHDA and CDR2 SQIVND (reference sequence). The DNA read from the CDR3 is TGTGCCAGTAGTATGAGTGGCCAGCAAGAGACC. Translating it yields CASSMSGQQET. The full CDR3 reads CASSMSGQQETQYF.

This clone came up many times. The CDR3 end lies 3 residues beyond the end of the read and is filled in from the germline J gene. This sequence joins TRBV27 and TRBJ2-3; 12 nucleotides match TRBD2. The CDR3 extends over 19 amino acids. CDR1 and CDR2 (germline): MNHEY, SMNVEV (reference sequence). The junction had 16 bases not matched to a gene; V was cut back by 4 bases and J by 5 bases. The sequenced CDR3 bases are TGTGCCAGCAGTTCCACCACGACCAGACTAGCGGGAGAGTTAGATACG. This translates into CASSSTTTRLAGELDT. The CDR3 in full is CASSSTTTRLAGELDTQYF.

This clone was detected many times. The CDR3 is cut off 3 residues early in the read; its end comes from the germline J gene. The chain joins TRBV5-1 to TRBJ1-4; TRBD1 might be the D (6 bases). Trimming removed 4 bases from V and 8 bases from J, with 21 bases in between. This CDR3 region has 16 residues. Per the germline V gene, CDR1 is SGHRS and CDR2 is YFSETQ. CDR3 DNA (partial): TGCGCCAGCAGCCTCGGTCCGGCAGGGGCAAGCGAAAAA. Residues: CASSLGPAGASEK. The whole CDR3 protein is CASSLGPAGASEKLFF.

This clone has a count of ten or more. With the read ending 3 residues before the CDR3 end, the germline J gene is used to fill in that end. The genes are TRBV20-1 and TRBJ1-1; D call uncertain. In germline, CDR1 is DFQATT, CDR2 SNEGSKA (reference sequence). CDR3 length equals 13 residues. Trimming stripped 1 base from V and 1 base from J, with 7 bases between. The covered CDR3 bases are TGCAGTGCTAGAGTCGCCAGGAACACTGAA. This codes for CSARVARNTE. The entire CDR3 reads CSARVARNTEAFF.

This clone was seen many times. The CDR3 is cut off 3 residues early in the read; its end comes from the germline J gene. The chain links TRBV20-1 to TRBJ2-7; weak D call: TRBD1 (5 bases). The CDR3 runs to 15 residues. Looked up from germline, CDR1 is DFQATT and CDR2 is SNEGSKA (reference sequence). The V and J ends lost 3 bases and 0 bases respectively, with 15 bases between them. The CDR3 sequence is CSARVRGLSSYEQYF. CDR3 DNA, as far as it was read: TGCAGTGCTAGGGTTAGGGGATTGAGCTCCTACGAG.

This clone was observed at least ten times. The read terminates 3 residues ahead of where the CDR3 ends, so the germline J gene completes it. The chain recombines TRBV18 with TRBJ2-5; 14 nucleotides match TRBD2. CDR3 size: 16 residues. Per the germline V gene, CDR1 is KGHSH and CDR2 is LQKENI. Germline trimming cut 2 bases from V and 6 bases from J; bases unmatched to any gene: 5. The CDR3 sequence is CASSPGTSGSLKTQYF. CDR3 bases read: TGTGCCAGCTCACCAGGGACTAGCGGGAGTCTAAAGACC. The variable domain in full, completed from reference TRBV18 and TRBJ2-5, reads NAGVMQNPRHLVRRRGQEARLRCSPMKGHSHVYWYRQLPEEGLKFMVYLQKENIIDESGMPKERFSAEFPKEGPSILRIQQVVRGDSAAYFCASSPGTSGSLKTQYFGPGTRLLVL.

This clone was recorded at least ten times. Coverage ceases 3 residues before the CDR3 finishes, and the germline J gene fills in the end. The chain couples TRBV18 to TRBJ1-2; 7 positions match TRBD1. The V segment lost 9 bases and the J segment 4 bases; nucleotides outside the gene matches: 8. CDR3 length: 13 residues. Germline V gene lookup returns CDR1 KGHSH and CDR2 LQKENI. Incomplete CDR3 DNA: TGTGCCAGTACTCAGGGGGAAGGCTATGGC. As protein: CASTQGEGYG. The CDR3 in full is CASTQGEGYGYTF.